This T cell receptor beta chain was found in a study of glioma-infiltrating T cells after dendritic cell vaccination. V shed 1 base, J shed 2 bases, and the junction held 0 bases outside the gene matches. CDR1 is SGHTA and CDR2 is FQGNSA in the germline V gene. This CDR3 spans 15 amino acids. The method was immunoSEQ multiplex PCR; TCRdb's version includes in-frame clones alone and lacks a portion of them. The top ten hold almost 6% of the sample, which has some 100,000 clones, about four fifths seen once. Specimen: blood, collected before dendritic cell vaccination. The clonotype originates from a human donor with glioblastoma. The chain couples TRBV7-2 to TRBJ2-1, with 9 bases that match TRBD2. CDR3 residues: CASSLGGRAYNEQFF. The CDR3 nucleotides are TGTGCCAGCAGCTTAGGCGGGAGGGCCTACAATGAGCAGTTCTTC.